These 7 T cell receptor beta chains were sequenced from one sample in a study of shared clonotypes between healthy human individuals. Clones were read by immunoSEQ multiplex PCR, and TCRdb kept only the in-frame ones, dropping some. In the table there are about 1.1 million clones, roughly 80% of which are singletons. Sequencing used memory CD4+ T cells from PBMCs. Subset noted: CD45RA-negative fraction. Receptors were obtained from a man between 18 and 29 years old in good health. Some clones in this sample may be carry-over from other donors' samples.

A remark on this clone: Other DNA sequences in the same sample also yield this CDR3. The J gene is TRBJ2-7, the V gene TRBV5-1; D is tentatively TRBD1 or TRBD2 (6 bases each). Trimming removed 0 bases from V and 2 bases from J, with 9 bases in between. The CDR3 runs to 14 residues. CDR1 is SGHRS and CDR2 is YFSETQ in the germline V gene. The CDR3 loop is CASSLAGAAYEQYF. The CDR3 DNA follows: TGCGCCAGCAGCTTGGCGGGGGCGGCCTACGAGCAGTACTTC. Combining the CDR3 with reference TRBV5-1 and TRBJ2-7 gives the whole variable domain KAGVTQTPRYLIKTRGQQVTLSCSPISGHRSVSWYQQTPGQGLQFLFEYFSETQRNKGNFPGRFSGRQFSNSRSEMNVSTLELGDSALYLCASSLAGAAYEQYFGPGTRLTVT.

The V and J genes are TRBV30 and TRBJ2-5; TRBD1 matches 12 bases. The DNA matches TRBJ2-7 better at its end, which makes the J call doubtful. CDR1 GTSNPN and CDR2 SVGIG come from the germline V gene (reference sequence). The CDR3 length is 15 residues. In DNA form, the CDR3 reads TGTGCCTGGAGTGTCGGGACAGGGGGCTTCAACGAGCAGTACTTC. Amino acids: CAWSVGTGGFNEQYF.

V gene TRBV2 combines with J gene TRBJ2-2; TRBD1 aligns across 11 bases. Germline V CDR1 and CDR2: SNHLY, FYNNEI. The CDR3 has 16 amino acids. V shed 7 bases, J shed 1 base, and the junction held 5 bases outside the gene matches. The CDR3 loop is CASKGQGVLNTGELFF. DNA of the CDR3: TGTGCCAGCAAGGGACAGGGGGTCCTGAACACCGGGGAGCTGTTTTTT.

Worth noting for this clone: The same CDR3 also results from other DNA sequences found in this sample. The chain couples TRBV7-8 to TRBJ1-1; D gene uncertain. Between the trimmed V and J ends, which lost 4 bases and 2 bases, there was a span of 11 bases. The germline gives CDR1 SGHVS, CDR2 FQNEAQ. The CDR3 runs 14 residues. The CDR3 loop reads CASSSRTGNTEAFF. In DNA, the CDR3 is TGTGCCAGCAGCTCGCGGACGGGTAACACTGAAGCTTTCTTT.

The chain couples TRBV4-3 to TRBJ2-5, with 7 bases lining up with TRBD2. This CDR3 is built from 18 residues. In germline, CDR1 is LGHNA, CDR2 YSLEER. V trimming: 1 base; J trimming: 5 bases; junction bases outside the gene matches: 16. CDR3 nucleotide sequence: TGCGCCAGCAGCCAAGGTTGGGGACGCCCAGGAGCGGGGGAGACCCAGTACTTC. Protein: CASSQGWGRPGAGETQYF.

This clone appeared a single time. In the same sample, other DNA sequences code for this CDR3. The chain has TRBV6-1 and TRBJ2-7, with D possibly being TRBD1 or TRBD2 (7 bases each). The CDR3 has 12 residues. Trimming stripped 7 bases from V and 7 bases from J, with 14 bases between. Germline-derived CDR1 and CDR2 are MNHNS and SASEGT. The CDR3 sequence: CASKQGRGEQYF. The DNA of the CDR3 is TGTGCCAGCAAACAGGGGAGGGGGGAGCAGTACTTC.

The gene calls are TRBV29-1 and TRBJ1-3, with D unclear. This CDR3 is built from 12 residues. V lost 6 bases, J lost 4 bases, and 10 bases lay in between. The germline V gene encodes CDR1 SQVTM and CDR2 ANQGSEA. The CDR3 region is CSVSQEGNTIYF. The CDR3, as DNA: TGCAGCGTCAGCCAGGAGGGAAACACCATATATTTT.